The entry that follows covers one TCR beta chain sequence. This entry is derived from a study of blood T cell repertoires in COVID-19. This table comes from immunoSEQ multiplex PCR, and its TCRdb copy is limited to in-frame clones, with some not included. Among about 170,000 clones listed, over 75% were seen once. The CDR3 runs 15 residues. Trimming took 6 bases from V and 2 from J, leaving 13 bases between them. Germline V CDR1 and CDR2: ENHRY, SYGVKD. The source is a young woman who had recovered from COVID-19. The sequenced sample was PBMCs or T cells enriched from blood (not recorded which). The V gene is TRBV10-3, the J gene TRBJ2-2; D is perhaps TRBD1 (6 bases). The CDR3 spells CAIRDHRVNTGELFF. The CDR3 nucleotides read TGTGCCATCAGAGACCACAGGGTCAACACCGGGGAGCTGTTTTTT.